These T cell receptor beta chains were read from a single sample in a study of T cell repertoires in cytomegalovirus infection. Each CDR3 protein is one row after TCRdb ran MiXCR on the reads. The sample records roughly 920,000 distinct CDR3 sequences, approximately 30% being singletons. The antigens these receptors bind are not known. The sequenced sample was cultured CD8+ T cells from PBMCs, obtained from culture after CMV antigen stimulation. Every receptor here comes from a human donor in good health (CMV status not recorded). Some clones in this sample may be carry-over from other donors' samples. Both conserved end residues are part of each CDR3. D genes are given only for firm matches. Rows give clone size only sometimes, using once, few, many, or a class for an expanded clone.

15	-	TRBV9	-	TRBJ1-2	TGTGCCAGCAGCGTAGAGGGAAGGTCTAACTATGGCTACACCTTC	CASSVEGRSNYGYTF
14	-	TRBV20-1	-	TRBJ1-1	TGCAGTGCTAGTCCCCTGGGAACGAACACTGAAGCTTTCTTT	CSASPLGTNTEAFF
15	TRBD1	TRBV7-3	few	TRBJ1-1	TGTGCCAGCAGCGCCTCCGGGACAGAAGTGGCTGAAGCTTTCTTT	CASSASGTEVAEAFF
13	-	TRBV2	-	TRBJ1-2	TGTGCCAGCAGTGACCACAGAGACTATGGCTACACCTTC	CASSDHRDYGYTF
13	-	TRBV6-4	once	TRBJ2-2	TGTGCCAGCAGTGCCTCTCGCGGCAGGGAGCTGTTTTTT	CASSASRGRELFF
15	TRBD1	TRBV7-4	-	TRBJ1-2	TGTGCCAGCAGTTCAGGGACAGGCAAAAACTATGGCTACACCTTC	CASSSGTGKNYGYTF
14	-	TRBV6-1	once	TRBJ2-3	TGTGCCAGCAGTGGCGAATGGGGGGCAGATACGCAGTATTTT	CASSGEWGADTQYF
18	TRBD2	TRBV20-1	-	TRBJ2-5	TGCAGTGCCCCAGCCGAACTAGCGGGGGAAAATTTACAAGAGACCCAGTACTTC	CSAPAELAGENLQETQYF
15	-	TRBV4-1	few	TRBJ1-5	TGCGCCAGCAGCCAAGGAGAGGGGGGGAATCAGCCCCAGCATTTT	CASSQGEGGNQPQHF
16	TRBD2	TRBV7-8	many	TRBJ2-1	TGTGCCAGCAGCTTAGTAACGGGGGGGGACCCGCTAGAGCAGTTCTTC	CASSLVTGGDPLEQFF
14	TRBD1	TRBV6-5	few	TRBJ1-2	TGTGCCAGCAGCCCCACAGGGGATCCCTATGGCTACACCTTC	CASSPTGDPYGYTF
15	-	TRBV6-1	few	TRBJ2-3	TGTGCCAGCAGTGAAGACGGCGGCTTCACAGATACGCAGTATTTT	CASSEDGGFTDTQYF
16	TRBD1	TRBV3-1	few	TRBJ2-4	TGTGCCAGCAGCCAAGGACAGGGGCTAGCCAAAAACATTCAGTACTTC	CASSQGQGLAKNIQYF
13	-	TRBV4-2	few	TRBJ1-5	TGTGCCAGCGGTCAGGGAAACAATCAGCCCCAGCATTTT	CASGQGNNQPQHF
16	-	TRBV12-3/TRBV12-4	many	TRBJ2-2	TGTGCCAGCAGTAGGGTGCTAGTAGGTAACACCGGGGAGCTGTTTTTT	CASSRVLVGNTGELFF
16	-	TRBV13	-	TRBJ2-3	TGTGCCAGCAGTTCTAGGACTTCAGCCCCCACAGATACGCAGTATTTT	CASSSRTSAPTDTQYF
15	-	TRBV19	few	TRBJ2-5	TGTGCCAGTAGTATAGTGGGGCGCATGCGGGAGACCCAGTACTTC	CASSIVGRMRETQYF
16	-	TRBV12-3/TRBV12-4	-	TRBJ1-3	TGTGCTAGCAGTTTAGCGCCCCGGGTCTCTGGAAACACCATATATTTT	CASSLAPRVSGNTIYF
12	-	TRBV27	-	TRBJ2-3	TGTGCCAGCATTGATGTTAGGGATACGCAGTATTTT	CASIDVRDTQYF
16	TRBD2	TRBV12-3/TRBV12-4	-	TRBJ2-1	TGTGCCAGCAGGTTGAACCTAGCGGGGGGGATAAATGAGCAGTTCTTC	CASRLNLAGGINEQFF
17	TRBD1	TRBV10-3	few	TRBJ1-2	TGTGCCATCAGTGTGTTCTTGGGGACAGGTGAAAACTATGGCTACACCTTC	CAISVFLGTGENYGYTF
15	-	TRBV20-1	-	TRBJ2-4	TGCAGTGCGGCAGAGGTGGTCACGGCCAAAAACATTCAGTACTTC	CSAAEVVTAKNIQYF
16	TRBD2	TRBV7-3	many	TRBJ2-3	TGTGCCAGCAGCTTACGGAGCGGGGGGGCTACAGATACGCAGTATTTT	CASSLRSGGATDTQYF
15	-	TRBV7-2	many	TRBJ2-1	TGTGCCAGCAGCCACCGACAGTCAGGGGCCAATGAGCAGTTCTTC	CASSHRQSGANEQFF
14	-	TRBV7-3	-	TRBJ2-4	TGTGCCACCGAGACAGATCGGGAAATGGACATTCAGTACTTC	CATETDREMDIQYF
14	-	TRBV27	-	TRBJ1-5	TGTGCCAGCAGTCTACAGGGTTCGATTCAGCCCCAGCATTTT	CASSLQGSIQPQHF
17	TRBD1	TRBV6-5	-	TRBJ1-4	TGTGCCAGCAGTTACGGGCCGCCGGGACAGGGATATGAAAAACTGTTTTTT	CASSYGPPGQGYEKLFF
14	-	TRBV6-1	few	TRBJ1-1	TGTGCCAGCACTCTTTTTTCTAGGGACACTGAAGCTTTCTTT	CASTLFSRDTEAFF
15	-	TRBV4-1	few	TRBJ1-1	TGCGCCAGCAGCCAACGGACAGATGCTTGGCCTGAAGCTTTCTTT	CASSQRTDAWPEAFF
12	TRBD2	TRBV6-2/TRBV6-3	once	TRBJ2-5	TGTGCCACTCTAGGGAGGGGCGAGACCCAGTACTTC	CATLGRGETQYF
15	-	TRBV27	-	TRBJ1-1	TGTGCCAGCAGTTTATCAGTAGGGGAGGACACTGAAGCTTTCTTT	CASSLSVGEDTEAFF
15	-	TRBV4-1	-	TRBJ1-1	TGCGCCAGCAGCCAGAGGGAAAGGGGGAGGACTGAAGCTTTCTTT	CASSQRERGRTEAFF
15	TRBD1	TRBV7-9	-	TRBJ1-2	TGTGCCAGCAGCTTAGCCCTCGGGACAGCCTATGGCTACACCTTC	CASSLALGTAYGYTF
16	-	TRBV6-8	few	TRBJ2-5	TGTGCCAGCAGGGGGGGTAGCGGAGCAAACCAAGAGACCCAGTACTTC	CASRGGSGANQETQYF
16	TRBD1	TRBV3-1	few	TRBJ1-2	TGTGCCAGCAGCCCGCGATCCGGGACAGTCCTCTATGGCTACACCTTC	CASSPRSGTVLYGYTF
15	-	TRBV5-4	few	TRBJ2-5	TGTGCCAGCAGCCCGGACCCCGGGGACCAAGAGACCCAGTACTTC	CASSPDPGDQETQYF
14	-	TRBV7-9	few	TRBJ2-1	TGTGCCAGCAGCTTACAAGGGGTCCACAATGAGCAGTTCTTC	CASSLQGVHNEQFF
17	-	TRBV5-6	few	TRBJ1-3	TGTGCCAGCAGCCGGCGGCTAGGACAACTCTCTGGAAACACCATATATTTT	CASSRRLGQLSGNTIYF
14	TRBD2	TRBV27	-	TRBJ2-3	TGTGCCAGCCGCCGTGGGACTAGTGGTGGTACGCAGTATTTT	CASRRGTSGGTQYF
12	-	TRBV7-3	-	TRBJ1-1	TGTACCAGCAGCGACGACGGCACTGAAGCTTTCTTT	CTSSDDGTEAFF
16	-	TRBV19	-	TRBJ1-4	TGTGCCAGTAGTAGCCGGGACATGGCCTATAATGAAAAACTGTTTTTT	CASSSRDMAYNEKLFF
18	-	TRBV7-9	-	TRBJ2-6	TGTACCAGCAGCACCTACAGGGGAGGGTTCTCTGGGGCCAACGTCCTGACTTTC	CTSSTYRGGFSGANVLTF
13	-	TRBV5-4	-	TRBJ2-7	TGTGCCAGCAGCCCCTATGGGGGCGGCGAGCAGTACTTC	CASSPYGGGEQYF
11	-	TRBV14	many	TRBJ1-2	TGTGCCAGCAGCCAGGGGGGCGGCTACACCTTC	CASSQGGGYTF
16	-	TRBV4-1	-	TRBJ1-6	TGCGCCAGCAACCAAGATTCCGCGGGGGCGTTTTCACCCCTCCACTTT	CASNQDSAGAFSPLHF
15	TRBD1	TRBV20-1	-	TRBJ1-2	TGCAGTGCTCGACAGGGCCCTCGAGGTCTTTATGGCTACACCTTC	CSARQGPRGLYGYTF
15	TRBD2	TRBV19	-	TRBJ2-1	TGTGCCAGTAGCGGGGCTAGCGGGGGGTACAATGAGCAGTTCTTC	CASSGASGGYNEQFF
15	-	TRBV7-8	-	TRBJ2-4	TGTGCCAGCAGCTTAGTTGGCAAGCGAACGGACATTCAGTACTTC	CASSLVGKRTDIQYF
18	TRBD1	TRBV10-3	-	TRBJ2-7	TGTGCCATCAGCCTTACAGCGGCAGGGGGCCAGAGCTCCTACGAGCAGTACTTC	CAISLTAAGGQSSYEQYF
15	-	TRBV7-2	many	TRBJ1-3	TGTGCCAGCAGCAAAGACAGATTAACAGGAACCACCATATATTTT	CASSKDRLTGTTIYF
17	-	TRBV7-2	-	TRBJ2-5	TGTGCCAGCAGCTTGGGGGTTCTGTGGGGAGCAAAAGAGACCCAGTACTTC	CASSLGVLWGAKETQYF
16	TRBD2	TRBV20-1	-	TRBJ2-5	TGCAGTGCTAGAGGTCGCAGCGGGGCCCACCAAGAGACCCAGTACTTC	CSARGRSGAHQETQYF
11	-	TRBV6-1	few	TRBJ2-1	TGTGCCAGCACACAGGGTTATGAGCAGTTCTTC	CASTQGYEQFF
16	-	TRBV6-5	few	TRBJ2-1	TGTGCCAGCAGGGACGGGGGCATGGGCCCCTACAATGAGCAGTTCTTC	CASRDGGMGPYNEQFF
14	-	TRBV13	-	TRBJ1-1	TGTGCCAGCAGCTTAGGGGGACACAACACTGAAGCTTTCTTT	CASSLGGHNTEAFF
13	-	TRBV29-1	-	TRBJ1-2	TGCAGCGTTGAAGATCCCGTGACCTATGGCTACACCTTC	CSVEDPVTYGYTF
16	-	TRBV6-1	-	TRBJ2-5	TGTGCCCGCAGTGAAGCGCGGCAGGGGAGGTCAGAGACCCAGTACTTC	CARSEARQGRSETQYF